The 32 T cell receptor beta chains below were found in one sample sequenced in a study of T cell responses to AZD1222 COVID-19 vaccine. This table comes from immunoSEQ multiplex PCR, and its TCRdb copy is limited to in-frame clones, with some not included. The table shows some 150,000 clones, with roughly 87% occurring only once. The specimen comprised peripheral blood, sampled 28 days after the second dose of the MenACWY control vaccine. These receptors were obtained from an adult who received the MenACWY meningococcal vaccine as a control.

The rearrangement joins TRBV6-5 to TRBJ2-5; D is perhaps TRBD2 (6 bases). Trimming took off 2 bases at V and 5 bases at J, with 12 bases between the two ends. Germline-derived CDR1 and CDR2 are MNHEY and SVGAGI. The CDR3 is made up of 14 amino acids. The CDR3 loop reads CASSYGGRGETQYF. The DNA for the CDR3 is TGTGCCAGCAGTTACGGGGGTCGGGGGGAGACCCAGTACTTC.

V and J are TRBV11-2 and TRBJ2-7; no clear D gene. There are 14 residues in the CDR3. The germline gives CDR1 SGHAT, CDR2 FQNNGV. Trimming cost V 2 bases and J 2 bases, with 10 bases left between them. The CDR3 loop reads CASSLSGPPYEQYF. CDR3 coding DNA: TGTGCCAGCAGCTTATCAGGTCCCCCCTACGAGCAGTACTTC.

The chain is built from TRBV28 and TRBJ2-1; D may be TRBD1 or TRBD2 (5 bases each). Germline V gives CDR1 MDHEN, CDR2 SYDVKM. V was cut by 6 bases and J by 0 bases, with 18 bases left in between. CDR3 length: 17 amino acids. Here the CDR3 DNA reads TGTGCCAGCAGCCTCGGACACGGGGCCTCCTCCTACAATGAGCAGTTCTTC. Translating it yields CASSLGHGASSYNEQFF.

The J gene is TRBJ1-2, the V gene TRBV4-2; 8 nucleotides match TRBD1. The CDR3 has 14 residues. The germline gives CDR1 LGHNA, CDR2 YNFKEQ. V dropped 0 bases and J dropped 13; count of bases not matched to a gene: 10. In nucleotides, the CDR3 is TGTGCCAGCAGCCAAGATTCGCACAGGGGGTACGTCACCTTC. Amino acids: CASSQDSHRGYVTF.

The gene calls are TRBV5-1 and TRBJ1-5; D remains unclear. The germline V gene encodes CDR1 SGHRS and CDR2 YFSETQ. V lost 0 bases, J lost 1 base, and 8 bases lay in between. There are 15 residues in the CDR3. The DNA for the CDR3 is TGCGCCAGCAGCTTGGAAGGGTCCAGCAATCAGCCCCAGCATTTT. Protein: CASSLEGSSNQPQHF.

The CDR3 loop reads CASSELVGSKQFF. The CDR3 DNA follows: TGTGCCAGCAGTGAACTGGTAGGGAGCAAGCAGTTCTTC. V is TRBV2 and J is TRBJ2-1; D possibly corresponds to TRBD2 (5 bases). The CDR3 sequence is 13 residues long. Germline V gene sequence: CDR1 SNHLY, CDR2 FYNNEI. V was cut by 2 bases and J by 11 bases, with 13 bases left in between. The entire variable domain, with the rest obtained from reference TRBV2 and TRBJ2-1, is as follows: EPEVTQTPSHQVTQMGQEVILRCVPISNHLYFYWYRQILGQKVEFLVSFYNNEISEKSEIFDDQFSVERPDGSNFTLKIRSTKLEDSAMYFCASSELVGSKQFFGPGTRLTVL.

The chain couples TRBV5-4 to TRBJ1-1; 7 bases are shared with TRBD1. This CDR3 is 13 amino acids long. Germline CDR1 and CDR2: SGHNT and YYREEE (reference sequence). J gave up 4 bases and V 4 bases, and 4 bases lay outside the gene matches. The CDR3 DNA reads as TGTGCCAGCAGCCCGGGGACAGCCACTGAAGCTTTCTTT. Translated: CASSPGTATEAFF.

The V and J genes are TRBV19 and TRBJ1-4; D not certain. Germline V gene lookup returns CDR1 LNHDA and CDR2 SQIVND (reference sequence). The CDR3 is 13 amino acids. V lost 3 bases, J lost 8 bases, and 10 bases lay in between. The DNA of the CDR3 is TGTGCCAGTAGTATCGGAGGCAAAGAAAAACTGTTTTTT. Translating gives CASSIGGKEKLFF.

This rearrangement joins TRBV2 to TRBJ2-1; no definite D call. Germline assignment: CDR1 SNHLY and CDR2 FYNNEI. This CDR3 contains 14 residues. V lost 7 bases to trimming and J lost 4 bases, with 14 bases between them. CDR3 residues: CASNPQRVYNEQFF. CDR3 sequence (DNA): TGTGCCAGCAATCCGCAACGAGTTTACAATGAGCAGTTCTTC.

CDR3 protein: CASSSELFRDTEAFF. DNA of the CDR3: TGCGCCAGCAGCTCGGAGTTATTCCGGGACACTGAAGCTTTCTTT. V is TRBV5-1 and J is TRBJ1-1, with D unclear. Germline values: CDR1 SGHRS, CDR2 YFSETQ. Trimming took off 3 bases at V and 3 bases at J, with 15 bases between the two ends. The CDR3 is 15 residues long.

In DNA, the CDR3 is TGTGCCAGCAGTGAAGCGGGACTAGCGGTGTCTAGCACAGATACGCAGTATTTT. The encoded protein is CASSEAGLAVSSTDTQYF. The rearrangement uses TRBV6-1 and TRBJ2-3; 11 bases are shared with TRBD2. This CDR3 region has 18 residues. Germline-derived CDR1 and CDR2 are MNHNS and SASEGT. Trimming removed 0 bases from V and 0 bases from J; junction bases left unmatched: 5.

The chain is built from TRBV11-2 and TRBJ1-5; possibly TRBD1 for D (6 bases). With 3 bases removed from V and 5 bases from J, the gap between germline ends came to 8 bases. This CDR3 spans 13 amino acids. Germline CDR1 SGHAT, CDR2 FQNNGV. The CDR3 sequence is CASSFGGDQPQHF. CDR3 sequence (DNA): TGTGCCAGCAGCTTCGGGGGCGATCAGCCCCAGCATTTT.

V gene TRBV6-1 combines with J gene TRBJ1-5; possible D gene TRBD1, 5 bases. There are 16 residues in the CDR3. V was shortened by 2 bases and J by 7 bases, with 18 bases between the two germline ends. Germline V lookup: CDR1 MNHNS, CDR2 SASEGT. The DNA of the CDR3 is TGTGCCAGCAGTGAAAAAGGGGAGGTCGAGGGGCAGCCCCAGCATTTT. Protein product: CASSEKGEVEGQPQHF.

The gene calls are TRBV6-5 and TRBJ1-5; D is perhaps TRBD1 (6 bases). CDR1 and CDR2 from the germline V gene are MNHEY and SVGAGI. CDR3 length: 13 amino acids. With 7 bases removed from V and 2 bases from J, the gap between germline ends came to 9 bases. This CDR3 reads CASINRGNQPQHF. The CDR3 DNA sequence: TGTGCCAGCATCAACAGGGGCAATCAGCCCCAGCATTTT.

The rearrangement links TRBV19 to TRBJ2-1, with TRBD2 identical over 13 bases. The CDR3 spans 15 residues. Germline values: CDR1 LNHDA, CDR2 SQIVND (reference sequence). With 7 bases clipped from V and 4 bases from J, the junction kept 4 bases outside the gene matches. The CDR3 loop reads CASTTGLAGYNEQFF. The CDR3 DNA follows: TGTGCCAGTACCACGGGACTAGCGGGATACAATGAGCAGTTCTTC.

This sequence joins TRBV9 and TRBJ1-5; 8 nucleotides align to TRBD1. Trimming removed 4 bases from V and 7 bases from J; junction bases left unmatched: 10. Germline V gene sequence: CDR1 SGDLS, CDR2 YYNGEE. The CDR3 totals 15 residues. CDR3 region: CASSSDGQGRQPQHF. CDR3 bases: TGTGCCAGCAGCTCAGACGGACAGGGACGACAGCCCCAGCATTTT.

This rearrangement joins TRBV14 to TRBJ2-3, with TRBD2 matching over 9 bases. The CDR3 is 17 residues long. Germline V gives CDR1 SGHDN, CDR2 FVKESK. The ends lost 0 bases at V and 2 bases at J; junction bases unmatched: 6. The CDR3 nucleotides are TGTGCCAGCAGCCAAGAAGCGCGGGGGGGCCTCACAGATACGCAGTATTTT. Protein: CASSQEARGGLTDTQYF. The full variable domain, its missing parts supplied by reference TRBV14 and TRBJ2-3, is EAGVTQFPSHSVIEKGQTVTLRCDPISGHDNLYWYRRVMGKEIKFLLHFVKESKQDESGMPNNRFLAERTGGTYSTLKVQPAELEDSGVYFCASSQEARGGLTDTQYFGPGTRLTVL.

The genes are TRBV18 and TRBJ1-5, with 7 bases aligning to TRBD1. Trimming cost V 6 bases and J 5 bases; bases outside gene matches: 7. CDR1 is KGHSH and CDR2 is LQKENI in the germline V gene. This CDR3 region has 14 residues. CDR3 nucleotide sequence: TGTGCCAGCTCGCCGGGGACAGACCATCAGCCCCAGCATTTT. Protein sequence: CASSPGTDHQPQHF.

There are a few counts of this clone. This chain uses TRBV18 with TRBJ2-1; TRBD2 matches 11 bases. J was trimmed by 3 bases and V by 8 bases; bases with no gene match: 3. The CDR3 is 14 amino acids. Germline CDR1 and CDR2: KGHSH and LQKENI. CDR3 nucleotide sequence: TGTGCCAGCAAGACTAGCGGGAACTACAATGAGCAGTTCTTC. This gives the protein CASKTSGNYNEQFF.

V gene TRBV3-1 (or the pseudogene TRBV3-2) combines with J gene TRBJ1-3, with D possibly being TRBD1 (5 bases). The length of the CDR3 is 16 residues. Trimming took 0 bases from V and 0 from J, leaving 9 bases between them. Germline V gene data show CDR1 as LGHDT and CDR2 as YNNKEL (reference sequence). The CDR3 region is CASSQEGHLSGNTIYF. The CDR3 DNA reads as TGTGCCAGCAGCCAAGAAGGACATCTCTCTGGAAACACCATATATTTT.

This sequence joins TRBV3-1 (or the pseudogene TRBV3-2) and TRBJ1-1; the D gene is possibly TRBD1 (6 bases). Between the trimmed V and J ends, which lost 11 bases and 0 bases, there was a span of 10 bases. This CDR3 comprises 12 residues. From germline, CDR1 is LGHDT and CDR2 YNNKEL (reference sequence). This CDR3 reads CASGTLNTEAFF. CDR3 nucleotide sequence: TGTGCCTCCGGGACACTGAACACTGAAGCTTTCTTT.

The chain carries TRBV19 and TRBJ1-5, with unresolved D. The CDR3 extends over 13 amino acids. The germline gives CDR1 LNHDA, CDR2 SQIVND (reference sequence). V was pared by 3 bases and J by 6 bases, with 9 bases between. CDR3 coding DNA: TGTGCCAGTAGTATTCTGGAGGGTCAGCCCCAGCATTTT. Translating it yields CASSILEGQPQHF.

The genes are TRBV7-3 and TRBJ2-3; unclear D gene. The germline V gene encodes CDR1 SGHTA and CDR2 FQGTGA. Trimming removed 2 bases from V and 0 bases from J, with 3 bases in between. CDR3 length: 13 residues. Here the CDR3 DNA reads TGTGCCAGCAGCTTAGGAAGCACAGATACGCAGTATTTT. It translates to CASSLGSTDTQYF.

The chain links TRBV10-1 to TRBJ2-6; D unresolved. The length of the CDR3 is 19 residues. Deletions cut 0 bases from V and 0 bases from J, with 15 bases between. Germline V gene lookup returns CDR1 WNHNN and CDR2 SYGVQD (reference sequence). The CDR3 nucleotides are TGCGCCAGCAGTGAGTCTGTAAACCCTAATAACTCTGGGGCCAACGTCCTGACTTTC. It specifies CASSESVNPNNSGANVLTF.

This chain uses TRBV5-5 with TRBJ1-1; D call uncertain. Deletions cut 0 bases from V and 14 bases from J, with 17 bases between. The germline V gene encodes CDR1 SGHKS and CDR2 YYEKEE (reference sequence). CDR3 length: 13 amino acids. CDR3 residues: CASSLERLSNGFF. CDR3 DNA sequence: TGTGCCAGCAGCTTGGAACGACTGTCGAACGGGTTCTTT.

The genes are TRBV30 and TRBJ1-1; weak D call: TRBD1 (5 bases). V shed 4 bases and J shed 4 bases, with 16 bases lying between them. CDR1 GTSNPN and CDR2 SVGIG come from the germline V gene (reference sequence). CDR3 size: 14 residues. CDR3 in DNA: TGTGCCTGGACCATGGGACTAATGGGCACTGAAGCTTTCTTT. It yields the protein CAWTMGLMGTEAFF. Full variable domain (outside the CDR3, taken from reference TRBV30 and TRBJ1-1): SQTIHQWPATLVQPVGSPLSLECTVEGTSNPNLYWYRQAAGRGLQLLFYSVGIGQISSEVPQNLSASRPQDRQFILSSKKLLLSDSGFYLCAWTMGLMGTEAFFGQGTRLTVV.

The CDR3 protein is CASSVALTGQETQYF. CDR3 DNA: TGTGCCAGCAGCGTAGCTCTCACAGGCCAAGAGACCCAGTACTTC. The chain joins TRBV9 to TRBJ2-5, with D possibly TRBD1 on 5 matching bases. There are 15 residues in the CDR3. The V gene lost 0 bases and the J gene lost 1 base, with 10 bases spanning the gap. Germline CDR1 SGDLS, CDR2 YYNGEE. The full variable domain, in which reference TRBV9 and TRBJ2-5 provide the parts outside the CDR3, is DSGVTQTPKHLITATGQRVTLRCSPRSGDLSVYWYQQSLDQGLQFLIQYYNGEERAKGNILERFSAQQFPDLHSELNLSSLELGDSALYFCASSVALTGQETQYFGPGTRLLVL.

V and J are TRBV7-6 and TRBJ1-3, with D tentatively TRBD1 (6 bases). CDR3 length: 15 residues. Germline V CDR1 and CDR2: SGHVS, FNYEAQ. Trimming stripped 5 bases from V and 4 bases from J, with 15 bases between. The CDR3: CASSLGALPGNTIYF. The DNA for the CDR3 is TGTGCCAGCAGCCTGGGGGCGCTCCCCGGAAACACCATATATTTT. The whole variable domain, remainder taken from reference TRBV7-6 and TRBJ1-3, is GAGVSQSPRYKVTKRGQDVALRCDPISGHVSLYWYRQALGQGPEFLTYFNYEAQQDKSGLPNDRFSAERPEGSISTLTIQRTEQRDSAMYRCASSLGALPGNTIYFGEGSWLTVV.

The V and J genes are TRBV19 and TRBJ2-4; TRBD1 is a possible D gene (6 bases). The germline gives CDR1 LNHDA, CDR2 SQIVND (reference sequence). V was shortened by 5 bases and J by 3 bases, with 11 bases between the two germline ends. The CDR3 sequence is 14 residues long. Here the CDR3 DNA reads TGTGCCAGTAGTTCTGGGACAATCAAAAACATTCAGTACTTC. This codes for CASSSGTIKNIQYF.

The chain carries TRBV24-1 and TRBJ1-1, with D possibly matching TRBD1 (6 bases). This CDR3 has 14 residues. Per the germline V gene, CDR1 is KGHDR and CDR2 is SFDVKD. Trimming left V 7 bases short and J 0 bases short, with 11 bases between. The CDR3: CATSPGGMNTEAFF. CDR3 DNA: TGTGCCACCAGCCCCGGGGGCATGAACACTGAAGCTTTCTTT.

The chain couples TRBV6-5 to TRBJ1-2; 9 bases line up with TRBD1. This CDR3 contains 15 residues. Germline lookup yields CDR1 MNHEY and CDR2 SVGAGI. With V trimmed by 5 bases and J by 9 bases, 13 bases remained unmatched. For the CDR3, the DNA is TGTGCCAGCAGTCCCCGTACCGGGACAGGGCTGAGCTACACCTTC. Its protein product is CASSPRTGTGLSYTF.

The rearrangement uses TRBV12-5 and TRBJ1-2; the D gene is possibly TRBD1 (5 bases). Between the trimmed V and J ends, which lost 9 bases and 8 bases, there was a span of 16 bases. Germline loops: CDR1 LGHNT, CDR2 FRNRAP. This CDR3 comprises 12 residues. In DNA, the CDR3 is TGTGCTAGCGCGAATCAGGGTCAAGGCTACACCTTC. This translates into CASANQGQGYTF.